The TCR beta chain described here comes from a study of T cells in localized non-small cell lung cancer. General study findings and limits: Uninvolved neighboring lung showed the greatest T cell clonality, exceeding tumor. Those with higher blood T cell density had longer overall survival. There were a median roughly 60 of the top 100 tumor clones appearing in adjacent lung.

Germline V gene lookup returns CDR1 KGHSH and CDR2 LQKENI. CDR3 size: 14 residues. Trimming pared 3 bases from V and 3 bases from J, leaving 11 bases between. This clone has more than one count but fewer than ten. The antigen is not known. The protocol was immunoSEQ multiplex PCR, while the TCRdb copy is restricted to in-frame clones and leaves out a portion. The sample consists of about 78,000 clones, approximately 85% of them appearing once. V usage is TRBV18 and J usage is TRBJ1-1; D is unresolved. Sequencing used peripheral blood, obtained before any cancer treatment. The origin of this receptor is a man between 35 and 75 years old with stage I lung adenocarcinoma. The chain's CDR3 is CASSPPSRDTEAFF. The CDR3 coding sequence is TGTGCCAGCTCACCCCCGTCTCGGGACACTGAAGCTTTCTTT.